The clone carrying this TCR beta chain came up many times. Its antigen remains unknown. TCR alpha and beta CDR3 regions were amplified from RNA using iRepertoire nested multiplex PCR. For one-step reverse transcription and amplification, roughly 100-400 ng of tissue mRNA or PBMC total RNA was used. Each CDR3 protein is one row after TCRdb ran MiXCR on the multiplex PCR reads. The table has about 130,000 distinct CDR3 sequences, about 25% seen once. The CDR3 totals 16 residues. J lost 1 base, V lost 1 base, and 6 bases had no gene match. Germline CDR1 reads DFQATT; CDR2 reads SNEGSKA (reference sequence). The data are from a study of glioma-infiltrating T cells. General study results and limits: Gliomas, especially low-grade, showed above-expected tissue-blood divergence; non-neoplastic patients showed below. Very few CDR3 sequences were shared between tissue and blood.

V gene TRBV20-1 combines with J gene TRBJ2-2; 7 nucleotides line up with TRBD2. This clonotype originated in a human donor with low-grade glioma or glioblastoma, undergoing nonglioma brain surgery, or in good health (not recorded which). Specimen: glioma tissue, nonneoplastic brain tissue, or PBMCs (not recorded which). The CDR3 region is CSARGPGGWNTGELFF. CDR3 DNA sequence: TGCAGTGCTAGAGGCCCGGGGGGTTGGAACACCGGGGAGCTGTTTTTT.